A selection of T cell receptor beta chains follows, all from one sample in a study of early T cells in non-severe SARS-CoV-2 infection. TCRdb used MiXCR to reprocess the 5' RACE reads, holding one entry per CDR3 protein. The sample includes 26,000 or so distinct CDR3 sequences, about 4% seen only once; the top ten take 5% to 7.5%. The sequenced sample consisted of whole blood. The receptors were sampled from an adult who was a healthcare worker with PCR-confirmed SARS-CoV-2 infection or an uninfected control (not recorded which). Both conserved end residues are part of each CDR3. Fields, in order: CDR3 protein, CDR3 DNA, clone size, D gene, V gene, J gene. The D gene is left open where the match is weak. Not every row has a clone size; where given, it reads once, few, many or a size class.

CDR3aa: CSARDSSSGAGEQYF
CDR3nt: TGCAGTGCTAGAGACTCCTCATCAGGGGCCGGCGAGCAGTACTTC
abundance: few
d_gene: NA
v_gene: TRBV20-1
j_gene: TRBJ2-7

CDR3aa: CASSWTGNGYTF
CDR3nt: TGTGCCAGCAGCTGGACAGGGAATGGCTACACCTTC
abundance: many
d_gene: TRBD1
v_gene: TRBV5-5
j_gene: TRBJ1-2

CDR3aa: CASSSPRVLAKNIQYF
CDR3nt: TGTGCCAGCAGTTCGCCCCGGGTACTAGCCAAAAACATTCAGTACTTC
abundance: many
d_gene: NA
v_gene: TRBV6-2/TRBV6-3
j_gene: TRBJ2-4

CDR3aa: CSATSASYNEQFF
CDR3nt: TGCAGCGCCACTAGCGCCTCCTACAATGAGCAGTTCTTC
abundance: NA
d_gene: TRBD2
v_gene: TRBV29-1
j_gene: TRBJ2-1

CDR3aa: CASSSPDRGTEAFF
CDR3nt: TGTGCCAGCAGCTCTCCGGACCGGGGCACTGAAGCTTTCTTT
abundance: NA
d_gene: NA
v_gene: TRBV7-2
j_gene: TRBJ1-1

CDR3aa: CACLAENTGELFF
CDR3nt: TGTGCCTGCCTAGCGGAGAACACCGGGGAGCTGTTTTTT
abundance: many
d_gene: TRBD2
v_gene: TRBV6-2/TRBV6-3
j_gene: TRBJ2-2

CDR3aa: CAWSRDRDSNQPQHF
CDR3nt: TGTGCCTGGAGTCGCGACAGGGACAGCAATCAGCCCCAGCATTTT
abundance: NA
d_gene: TRBD1
v_gene: TRBV30
j_gene: TRBJ1-5

CDR3aa: CASSSRQGGGYTF
CDR3nt: TGTGCCAGCAGCTCCCGGCAGGGTGGTGGCTACACCTTC
abundance: many
d_gene: NA
v_gene: TRBV7-2
j_gene: TRBJ1-2

CDR3aa: CASSHGTARNTEAFF
CDR3nt: TGCGCCAGCAGCCATGGGACGGCGAGGAACACTGAAGCTTTCTTT
abundance: medium-sized
d_gene: NA
v_gene: TRBV4-3
j_gene: TRBJ1-1

CDR3aa: CASSPQMLQGYTGELFF
CDR3nt: TGTGCCAGCTCACCACAAATGTTACAGGGGTACACCGGGGAGCTGTTTTTT
abundance: many
d_gene: TRBD1
v_gene: TRBV18
j_gene: TRBJ2-2

CDR3aa: CASSQRAGGTGELFF
CDR3nt: TGTGCCAGCAGCCAAAGGGCAGGGGGCACCGGGGAGCTGTTTTTT
abundance: many
d_gene: TRBD1
v_gene: TRBV7-2
j_gene: TRBJ2-2

CDR3aa: CASSLQGGNQPQHF
CDR3nt: TGCGCCAGCAGCTTACAGGGAGGCAATCAGCCCCAGCATTTT
abundance: medium-sized
d_gene: NA
v_gene: TRBV5-1
j_gene: TRBJ1-5

CDR3aa: CASSDPGLGSYEQYF
CDR3nt: TGCGCCAGCAGTGACCCGGGACTAGGATCCTACGAGCAGTACTTC
abundance: medium-sized
d_gene: TRBD2
v_gene: TRBV10-1
j_gene: TRBJ2-7

CDR3aa: CASSELSSGANVLTF
CDR3nt: TGTGCCAGCAGCGAACTGAGCTCTGGGGCCAACGTCCTGACTTTC
abundance: many
d_gene: NA
v_gene: TRBV5-5
j_gene: TRBJ2-6

CDR3aa: CASRPTGAGNEQFF
CDR3nt: TGTGCCAGCAGGCCGACAGGGGCTGGTAATGAGCAGTTCTTC
abundance: many
d_gene: TRBD1
v_gene: TRBV6-5
j_gene: TRBJ2-1

CDR3aa: CSERESYNEQFF
CDR3nt: TGCAGCGAGCGGGAGTCCTACAATGAGCAGTTCTTC
abundance: few
d_gene: TRBD2
v_gene: TRBV29-1
j_gene: TRBJ2-1

CDR3aa: CSVDLRYNEQFF
CDR3nt: TGCAGCGTTGATTTGCGGTACAATGAGCAGTTCTTC
abundance: many
d_gene: NA
v_gene: TRBV29-1
j_gene: TRBJ2-1

CDR3aa: CASSPGTGFNYGYTF
CDR3nt: TGTGCCAGCTCACCCGGGACAGGGTTTAACTATGGCTACACCTTC
abundance: many
d_gene: TRBD1
v_gene: TRBV18
j_gene: TRBJ1-2

CDR3aa: CSVLFFADNEQFF
CDR3nt: TGCAGCGTTTTGTTCTTCGCCGACAATGAGCAGTTCTTC
abundance: NA
d_gene: NA
v_gene: TRBV29-1
j_gene: TRBJ2-1

CDR3aa: CATALSPGETQYF
CDR3nt: TGTGCCACAGCCCTGAGTCCCGGGGAGACCCAGTACTTC
abundance: many
d_gene: NA
v_gene: TRBV24-1
j_gene: TRBJ2-5

CDR3aa: CASETGEETQYF
CDR3nt: TGTGCCAGCGAGACAGGGGAAGAGACCCAGTACTTC
abundance: few
d_gene: TRBD1
v_gene: TRBV2
j_gene: TRBJ2-5

CDR3aa: CASSLGLADSTDTQYF
CDR3nt: TGTGCCAGCAGCTTGGGACTAGCGGATAGCACAGATACGCAGTATTTT
abundance: many
d_gene: TRBD2
v_gene: TRBV5-4
j_gene: TRBJ2-3

CDR3aa: CSASSFDRSYEQYF
CDR3nt: TGCAGTGCTAGCAGCTTCGACCGCTCCTACGAGCAGTACTTC
abundance: NA
d_gene: NA
v_gene: TRBV20-1
j_gene: TRBJ2-7

CDR3aa: CASSPTSGRAKGNNEQFF
CDR3nt: TGTGCCAGCAGCCCAACTAGCGGGAGGGCCAAAGGAAACAATGAGCAGTTCTTC
abundance: many
d_gene: TRBD2
v_gene: TRBV7-9
j_gene: TRBJ2-1

CDR3aa: CASSLAMGYSYNEQFF
CDR3nt: TGTGCCAGCAGCTTAGCTATGGGGTACTCCTACAATGAGCAGTTCTTC
abundance: many
d_gene: NA
v_gene: TRBV7-9
j_gene: TRBJ2-1

CDR3aa: CASSQAGTGYEQYF
CDR3nt: TGTGCCAGCAGCCAGGCCGGGACAGGCTACGAGCAGTACTTC
abundance: many
d_gene: TRBD1
v_gene: TRBV3-1
j_gene: TRBJ2-7

CDR3aa: CASGETQYF
CDR3nt: TGTGCCAGCGGAGAGACCCAGTACTTC
abundance: many
d_gene: NA
v_gene: TRBV25-1
j_gene: TRBJ2-5

CDR3aa: CASSEKQAGSYEQYF
CDR3nt: TGTGCCAGCAGTGAAAAACAGGCCGGCTCCTACGAGCAGTACTTC
abundance: many
d_gene: NA
v_gene: TRBV6-1
j_gene: TRBJ2-7

CDR3aa: CASSPRVTEAFF
CDR3nt: TGTGCCAGCTCACCTCGAGTGACTGAAGCTTTCTTT
abundance: many
d_gene: NA
v_gene: TRBV18
j_gene: TRBJ1-1

CDR3aa: CASSPRRGIGELFF
CDR3nt: TGTGCCAGCAGCCCAAGGCGCGGGATCGGGGAGCTGTTTTTT
abundance: few
d_gene: NA
v_gene: TRBV9
j_gene: TRBJ2-2

CDR3aa: CASSQKDRGSYEQYF
CDR3nt: TGTGCCAGCAGCCAAAAGGACAGGGGCTCCTACGAGCAGTACTTC
abundance: few
d_gene: TRBD1
v_gene: TRBV11-1
j_gene: TRBJ2-7

CDR3aa: CASSGSSLARTFF
CDR3nt: TGTGCCAGCAGCGGTTCTTCCCTAGCGCGGACGTTCTTC
abundance: medium-sized
d_gene: NA
v_gene: TRBV3-1
j_gene: TRBJ2-1

CDR3aa: CASSLLGYGYTF
CDR3nt: TGTGCCAGCAGTCTCCTTGGCTATGGCTACACCTTC
abundance: many
d_gene: NA
v_gene: TRBV28
j_gene: TRBJ1-2

CDR3aa: CASSPPEMWRGQETQYF
CDR3nt: TGTGCCAGCAGCCCCCCAGAGATGTGGCGTGGACAAGAGACCCAGTACTTC
abundance: many
d_gene: NA
v_gene: TRBV6-5
j_gene: TRBJ2-5

CDR3aa: CASSPGLAGGLVDEQFF
CDR3nt: TGTGCCAGCTCACCCGGACTAGCGGGAGGGTTGGTGGATGAGCAGTTCTTC
abundance: few
d_gene: TRBD2
v_gene: TRBV18
j_gene: TRBJ2-1

CDR3aa: CASSLAYRTKGASYGYTF
CDR3nt: TGTGCCAGCAGCTTAGCGTACAGGACCAAGGGGGCGTCCTATGGCTACACCTTC
abundance: many
d_gene: TRBD1
v_gene: TRBV7-8
j_gene: TRBJ1-2

CDR3aa: CASSLATVVGGADEQYF
CDR3nt: TGCGCCAGCAGCTTGGCCACGGTTGTGGGGGGCGCCGACGAGCAGTACTTC
abundance: many
d_gene: NA
v_gene: TRBV5-1
j_gene: TRBJ2-7

CDR3aa: CASSLAGRSGQYF
CDR3nt: TGCGCCAGCAGCTTGGCTGGCAGATCCGGGCAGTACTTC
abundance: few
d_gene: NA
v_gene: TRBV5-1
j_gene: TRBJ2-7

CDR3aa: CASSPRGGRNTEAFF
CDR3nt: TGTGCCAGCTCACCAAGAGGGGGGCGGAACACTGAAGCTTTCTTT
abundance: few
d_gene: NA
v_gene: TRBV18
j_gene: TRBJ1-1

CDR3aa: CASSIPSEGYTF
CDR3nt: TGTGCCAGTAGTATCCCCTCTGAGGGCTACACCTTC
abundance: many
d_gene: NA
v_gene: TRBV19
j_gene: TRBJ1-2

CDR3aa: CASSPTGGTDTQYF
CDR3nt: TGTGCCAGCAGTCCTACGGGGGGCACAGATACGCAGTATTTT
abundance: many
d_gene: NA
v_gene: TRBV4-2
j_gene: TRBJ2-3

CDR3aa: CASSRQGSTGNTIYF
CDR3nt: TGTGCCAGCAGTCGACAGGGAAGTACTGGAAACACCATATATTTT
abundance: many
d_gene: TRBD1
v_gene: TRBV7-9
j_gene: TRBJ1-3

CDR3aa: CASSQGLAVHYEQYF
CDR3nt: TGTGCCAGCAGCCAGGGACTAGCGGTTCACTACGAGCAGTACTTC
abundance: many
d_gene: TRBD2
v_gene: TRBV3-1
j_gene: TRBJ2-7

CDR3aa: CASSYDRGYTEAFF
CDR3nt: TGTGCCAGCAGCTACGACAGGGGCTACACTGAAGCTTTCTTT
abundance: NA
d_gene: TRBD1
v_gene: TRBV13
j_gene: TRBJ1-1

CDR3aa: CASSDRDRKSNQPQHF
CDR3nt: TGTGCCAGCAGTGACAGGGACAGAAAGAGCAATCAGCCCCAGCATTTT
abundance: many
d_gene: TRBD1
v_gene: TRBV6-4
j_gene: TRBJ1-5

CDR3aa: CASSPTGSTNEKLFF
CDR3nt: TGTGCCAGCAGTCCCACGGGGTCAACTAATGAAAAACTGTTTTTT
abundance: medium-sized
d_gene: NA
v_gene: TRBV3-1
j_gene: TRBJ1-4

CDR3aa: CASSLAGVAHTLYEQYF
CDR3nt: TGTGCCAGCAGTTTAGCGGGAGTGGCCCATACCCTCTACGAGCAGTACTTC
abundance: many
d_gene: NA
v_gene: TRBV12-3/TRBV12-4
j_gene: TRBJ2-7

CDR3aa: CSVLGLFSTDTQYF
CDR3nt: TGCAGCGTCTTAGGGTTGTTTAGCACAGATACGCAGTATTTT
abundance: many
d_gene: NA
v_gene: TRBV29-1
j_gene: TRBJ2-3

CDR3aa: CAISESSLRAGSYEQYF
CDR3nt: TGTGCCATCAGTGAGTCGAGCCTTAGGGCCGGATCCTACGAGCAGTACTTC
abundance: NA
d_gene: NA
v_gene: TRBV10-3
j_gene: TRBJ2-7

CDR3aa: CASSGTLYEQYF
CDR3nt: TGTGCCAGCAGCGGGACTCTCTACGAGCAGTACTTC
abundance: NA
d_gene: NA
v_gene: TRBV7-9
j_gene: TRBJ2-7

CDR3aa: CASSLFRSGELFF
CDR3nt: TGTGCCAGCAGCTTGTTTCGGTCCGGGGAGCTGTTTTTT
abundance: NA
d_gene: NA
v_gene: TRBV5-4
j_gene: TRBJ2-2

CDR3aa: CASSVGGTSDTQYF
CDR3nt: TGTGCCAGCAGCGTGGGCGGGACGTCAGATACGCAGTATTTT
abundance: many
d_gene: NA
v_gene: TRBV9
j_gene: TRBJ2-3

CDR3aa: CASSRLAGTRTDTQYF
CDR3nt: TGTGCCAGTAGTCGACTAGCGGGGACCCGCACAGATACGCAGTATTTT
abundance: NA
d_gene: TRBD2
v_gene: TRBV19
j_gene: TRBJ2-3